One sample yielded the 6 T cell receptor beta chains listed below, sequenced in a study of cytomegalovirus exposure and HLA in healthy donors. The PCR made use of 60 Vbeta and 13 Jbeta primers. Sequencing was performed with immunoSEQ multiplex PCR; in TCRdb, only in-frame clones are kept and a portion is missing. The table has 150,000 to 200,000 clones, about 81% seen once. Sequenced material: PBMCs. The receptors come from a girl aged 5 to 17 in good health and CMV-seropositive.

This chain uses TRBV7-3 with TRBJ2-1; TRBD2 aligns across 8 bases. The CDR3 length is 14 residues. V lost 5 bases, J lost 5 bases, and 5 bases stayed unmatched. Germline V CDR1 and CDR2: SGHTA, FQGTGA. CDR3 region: CASSPSGGDNEQFF. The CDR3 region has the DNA TGTGCCAGCAGCCCGAGCGGGGGTGACAATGAGCAGTTCTTC.

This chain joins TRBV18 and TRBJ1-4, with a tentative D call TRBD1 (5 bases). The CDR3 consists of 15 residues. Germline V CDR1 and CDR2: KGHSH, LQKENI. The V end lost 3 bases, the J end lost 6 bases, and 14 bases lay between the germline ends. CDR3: CASSPLAVGDEKLFF. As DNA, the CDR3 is TGTGCCAGCTCACCTCTCGCGGTAGGGGATGAAAAACTGTTTTTT.

For the CDR3, the DNA is TGTGCCTGGAGTCCCCGGGTTTCACTTAGCAATCAGCCCCAGCATTTT. This codes for CAWSPRVSLSNQPQHF. J is TRBJ1-5 and V is TRBV30; D not certain. There are 16 residues in the CDR3. V lost 2 bases, J lost 0 bases, and 14 bases lay in between. Looked up from germline, CDR1 is GTSNPN and CDR2 is SVGIG (reference sequence).

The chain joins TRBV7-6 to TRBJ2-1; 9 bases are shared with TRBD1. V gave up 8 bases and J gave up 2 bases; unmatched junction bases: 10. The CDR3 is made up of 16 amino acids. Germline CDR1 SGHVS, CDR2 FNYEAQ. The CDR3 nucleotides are TGTGCCAGCGGGCTACAGGGGGCAGCCGCCTACAATGAGCAGTTCTTC. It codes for CASGLQGAAAYNEQFF.

CDR3 region: CATGSGRNYEQYF. The CDR3 nucleotides read TGTGCCACCGGTAGCGGGAGAAACTACGAGCAGTACTTC. J is TRBJ2-7 and V is TRBV15, with 9 bases that match TRBD2. Germline values: CDR1 LNHNV, CDR2 YYDKDF (reference sequence). V shed 8 bases, J shed 3 bases, and the junction held 5 bases outside the gene matches. The CDR3 sequence is 13 residues long.

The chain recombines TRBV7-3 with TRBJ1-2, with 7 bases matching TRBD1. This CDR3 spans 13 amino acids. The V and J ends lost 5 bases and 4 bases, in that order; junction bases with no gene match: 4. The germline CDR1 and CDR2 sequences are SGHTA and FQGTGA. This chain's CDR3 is CASSPGQLYGYTF. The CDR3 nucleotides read TGTGCCAGCAGCCCGGGACAGCTCTATGGCTACACCTTC.